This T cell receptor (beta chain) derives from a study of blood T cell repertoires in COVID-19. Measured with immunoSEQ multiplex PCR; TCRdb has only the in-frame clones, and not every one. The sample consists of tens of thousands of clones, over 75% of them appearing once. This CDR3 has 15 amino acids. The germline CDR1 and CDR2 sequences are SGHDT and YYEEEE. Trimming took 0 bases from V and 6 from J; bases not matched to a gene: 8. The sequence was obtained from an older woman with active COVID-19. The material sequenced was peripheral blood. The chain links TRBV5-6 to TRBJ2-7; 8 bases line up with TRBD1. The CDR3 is CASSLAPGGIGEQYF. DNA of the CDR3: TGTGCCAGCAGCTTGGCTCCAGGGGGCATCGGCGAGCAGTACTTC.